This T cell receptor beta chain derives from a study of cytomegalovirus exposure and HLA in healthy donors. Whole-study results and caveats: It was reported that the classifier diagnosed cytomegalovirus status with high specificity and sensitivity in both the original and validation cohorts. It was likely that a cluster of highly shared sequence variants was a sequencing artifact. The Asian-associated ancestry cluster reportedly had fewer N-insertions than the roughly 670-donor mean in a later analysis.

Note on this clone: Its specificity is not known.

V dropped 1 base and J dropped 3; count of bases not matched to a gene: 5. CDR1 and CDR2 from the germline V gene are SGHRS and YFSETQ. The CDR3 is 15 amino acids. Primers: 60 Vbeta forward and 13 Jbeta reverse. Sequencing used immunoSEQ multiplex PCR; TCRdb keeps in-frame clones, though not all of them. This sample has around 70,000 clones, with 62% found just once. The V and J genes are TRBV5-1 and TRBJ2-3; 7 bases are shared with TRBD1. The TCR was taken from a man aged 25-45 years in good health and CMV-seronegative. The sequencing sample was made of PBMCs. CDR3 coding DNA: TGCGCCAGCAGCTTGTTGGGACAGCCGACAGATACGCAGTATTTT. Its protein is CASSLLGQPTDTQYF.